Listed below are T cell receptor beta chains from one sample, sequenced in a study of control samples from healthy donors and cancer patients. Measured with immunoSEQ multiplex PCR; TCRdb has only the in-frame clones, and not every one. The sample holds about 40,000 clones, 80% to 95% seen once. Specimen: blood. Receptors originate from a woman between 45 and 60 years old in good health. CDR3s include the opening cysteine and the closing phenylalanine or tryptophan. A D gene is named only where the DNA matches it firmly. Clone sizes are given selectively: once, few, many, or a class where the clone is expanded.

>TRBD1|TRBJ1-1|TRBV6-5|15|.
TGTGCCAGCAGTTACTCGGACAGGGCGCACACTGAAGCTTTCTTT
CASSYSDRAHTEAFF
>.|TRBJ2-1|TRBV4-3|17|.
TGCGCCAGCAGCCAAGAGGGGACTTCCTTCTCCTACAATGAGCAGTTCTTC
CASSQEGTSFSYNEQFF
>.|TRBJ1-5|TRBV12-3/TRBV12-4|13|.
TGTGCCAGCAGTTGGCGGTCGTACGATTGCCAGCATTTT
CASSWRSYDCQHF
>TRBD2|TRBJ2-5|TRBV9|16|once
TGTGCCAGCAGCGTAGGGCCTAGCGGGAGCGAAGAGACCCAGTACTTC
CASSVGPSGSEETQYF
>TRBD2|TRBJ2-3|TRBV3-1/TRBV3-2|18|.
TGTGCCAGCAGCCAAGATGCGGGTAGCGGGGCCAACACAGATACGCAGTATTTT
CASSQDAGSGANTDTQYF
>.|TRBJ1-1|TRBV15|14|.
TGTGCCACCAGCCCCCGAGGGGGGGACACTGAAGCTTTCTTT
CATSPRGGDTEAFF
>TRBD2|TRBJ2-5|TRBV5-5|15|.
TGTGCCAGCAGCCGGACTAGCGGGGGGGCGGAGACCCAGTACTTC
CASSRTSGGAETQYF
>TRBD1|TRBJ1-4|TRBV19|12|.
TGTGCCAGCGCGGACAGGGTAGGAAAACTGTTTTTT
CASADRVGKLFF
>TRBD1|TRBJ1-1|TRBV5-1|13|few
TGCGCCAGCAGCCCCGGACAGGGGACTGAAGCTTTCTTT
CASSPGQGTEAFF
>TRBD1|TRBJ1-2|TRBV28|15|once
TGTGCCAGCAGTCCGTTGCCAGGGGGCGTCTATGGCTACACCTTC
CASSPLPGGVYGYTF
>TRBD2|TRBJ2-1|TRBV4-3|17|.
TGCGCCAGCAGCCAAGAAGCCGAGACTAGCGGGGAGAATGAGCAGTTCTTC
CASSQEAETSGENEQFF
>.|TRBJ1-5|TRBV2|15|.
TGTGCCAGCAGTGTGTACCGAGGGGTGGGCCAGCCCCAGCATTTT
CASSVYRGVGQPQHF
>.|TRBJ2-2|TRBV3-1/TRBV3-2|11|.
TGTGCCAGCACCCGGGGGGGGGAGCTGTTTTTT
CASTRGGELFF
>.|TRBJ2-7|TRBV25-1|15|.
TGTGCCAGCAGTGAAAGTTCTTTGAGCTCCTACGAGCAGTACTTC
CASSESSLSSYEQYF
>.|TRBJ2-7|TRBV15|16|.
TGTGCCACCAGCACTACCACTCGGACAAGAACCTACGAGCAGTACTTC
CATSTTTRTRTYEQYF
>TRBD1|TRBJ1-5|TRBV2|15|.
TGTGCCAGCAGTGAACGGACAGGAATCAATCAGCCCCAGCATTTT
CASSERTGINQPQHF
>.|TRBJ1-2|TRBV21-1|13|.
TGTGCCAGCACGAGGGTTCTCACGTATGGCTACACCTTC
CASTRVLTYGYTF
>TRBD1|TRBJ2-3|TRBV5-1|14|.
TGCGCCAGCAGTAGACAGGGGTCGGTAGATACGCAGTATTTT
CASSRQGSVDTQYF
>.|TRBJ2-4|TRBV7-9|15|.
TGTGCCAGCGGGCTTTCGGAGGAGGCCAAAAACATTCAGTACTTC
CASGLSEEAKNIQYF
>TRBD2|TRBJ2-3|TRBV29-1|12|.
TGCAGCGGGGGACTAGCTACAGATACGCAGTATTTT
CSGGLATDTQYF
>TRBD1|TRBJ1-2|TRBV12-5|14|.
TGTGCTAGTGGTTTTACAGGGGGAGGGTATGGCTACACCTTC
CASGFTGGGYGYTF
>.|TRBJ2-4|TRBV29-1|11|.
TGCAGCGTTGAAACGGGACAAATTCGAGACTTC
CSVETGQIRDF
>TRBD1|TRBJ1-2|TRBV27|16|.
TGTGCCAGCAGTTTATTAATGGGTTCGACAGGGGAAGGCTACACCTTC
CASSLLMGSTGEGYTF
>.|TRBJ1-2|TRBV11-2|13|.
TGTGCCATCCGGACCCGGGACTACGGTGGCTACACCTTC
CAIRTRDYGGYTF
>.|TRBJ1-6|TRBV2|17|.
TGTGCCAGCAGTCCAAGGCAGGGGAAAAACTTTAATTCACCCCTCCACTTT
CASSPRQGKNFNSPLHF
>.|TRBJ2-2|TRBV7-2|16|.
TGTGCCAGCAGCCCACAGGGTTCGGGGAACACCGGGGAGCTGTTTTTT
CASSPQGSGNTGELFF
>.|TRBJ1-1|TRBV1|17|.
TGCACCAGCAGCCAAGATTCGCCACACGACCTCAACACTGAAGCTTTCTTT
CTSSQDSPHDLNTEAFF
>.|TRBJ2-2|TRBV5-4|15|.
TGTGCCAGCAGCTTGGAGACAAGTGGGACCGGGGAGCTGTTTTTT
CASSLETSGTGELFF
>.|TRBJ2-7|TRBV20-1|11|.
TGCAGTGCAATACCCATTTACGAGCAGTACTTC
CSAIPIYEQYF
>TRBD2|TRBJ2-3|TRBV19|15|.
TGTGCCAGTAGTAGAGCGGGGGGGGGCACAGATACGCAGTATTTT
CASSRAGGGTDTQYF
>TRBD2|TRBJ2-7|TRBV6-2/TRBV6-3|16|.
TGTGCCAGCAGTCTTCTAGTGACTAGCAACTCCTACGAGCAGTACTTC
CASSLLVTSNSYEQYF
>TRBD2|TRBJ2-2|TRBV6-2/TRBV6-3|17|.
TGTGCCAGCAGTTACTCCGACGGACTAGCGGGATCCGGGGAGCTGTTTTTT
CASSYSDGLAGSGELFF
>.|TRBJ2-7|TRBV27|13|.
TGTGCCAGCAGTTTTAGCCCTGTTGGCGAGCAGTACTTC
CASSFSPVGEQYF